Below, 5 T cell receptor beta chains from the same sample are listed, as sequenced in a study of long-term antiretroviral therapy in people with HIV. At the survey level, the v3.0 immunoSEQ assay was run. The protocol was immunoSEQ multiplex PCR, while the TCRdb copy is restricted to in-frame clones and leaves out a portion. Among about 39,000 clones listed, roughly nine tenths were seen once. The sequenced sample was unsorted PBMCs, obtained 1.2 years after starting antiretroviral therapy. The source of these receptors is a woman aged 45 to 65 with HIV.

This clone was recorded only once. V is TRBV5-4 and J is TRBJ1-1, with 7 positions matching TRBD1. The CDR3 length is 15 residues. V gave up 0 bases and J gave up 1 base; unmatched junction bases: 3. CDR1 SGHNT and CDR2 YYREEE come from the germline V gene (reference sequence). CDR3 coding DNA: TGTGCCAGCAGCTTGGGGGGACAGAAGAACACTGAAGCTTTCTTT. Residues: CASSLGGQKNTEAFF.

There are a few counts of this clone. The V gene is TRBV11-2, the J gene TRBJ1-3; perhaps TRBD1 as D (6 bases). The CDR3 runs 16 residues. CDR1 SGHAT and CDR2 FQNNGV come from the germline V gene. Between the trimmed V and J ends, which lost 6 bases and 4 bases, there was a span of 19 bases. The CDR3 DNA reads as TGTGCCAGCAGTTCAACCTGGGGGGCGAACGGAAACACCATATATTTT. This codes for CASSSTWGANGNTIYF.

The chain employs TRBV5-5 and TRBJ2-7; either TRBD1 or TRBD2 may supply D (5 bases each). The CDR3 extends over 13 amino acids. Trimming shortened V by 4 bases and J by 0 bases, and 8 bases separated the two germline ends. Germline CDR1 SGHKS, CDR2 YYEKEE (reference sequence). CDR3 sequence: CASSGGTSYEQYF. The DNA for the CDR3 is TGTGCCAGCAGCGGTGGGACCTCCTACGAGCAGTACTTC.

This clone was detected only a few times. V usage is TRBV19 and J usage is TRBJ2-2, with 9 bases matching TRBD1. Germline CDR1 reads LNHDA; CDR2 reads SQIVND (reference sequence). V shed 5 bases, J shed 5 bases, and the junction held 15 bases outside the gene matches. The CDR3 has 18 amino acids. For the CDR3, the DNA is TGTGCCAGTAGTTGGGCCGGGACAGGGTATCTAGGGACCGGGGAGCTGTTTTTT. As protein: CASSWAGTGYLGTGELFF.

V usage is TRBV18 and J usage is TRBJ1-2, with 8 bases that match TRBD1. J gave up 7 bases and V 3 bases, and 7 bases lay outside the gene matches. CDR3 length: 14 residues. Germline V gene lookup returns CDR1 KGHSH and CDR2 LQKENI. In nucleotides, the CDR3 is TGTGCCAGCTCACCGGGACAGGCGGGTGGTGGCTACACCTTC. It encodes CASSPGQAGGGYTF. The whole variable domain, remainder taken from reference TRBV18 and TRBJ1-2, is NAGVMQNPRHLVRRRGQEARLRCSPMKGHSHVYWYRQLPEEGLKFMVYLQKENIIDESGMPKERFSAEFPKEGPSILRIQQVVRGDSAAYFCASSPGQAGGGYTFGSGTRLTVV.